This T cell receptor beta chain was found in a study of blood T cells in healthy people across ages. The authors drew about 9.9 milliliters of peripheral blood from each donor. Every sample gave at least 5.5 micrograms of total RNA when it was extracted. This clonotype was detected only a few times. Its antigen remains unknown. A second PCR of roughly 7 to 11 cycles used a sample-barcoded 5' primer and a J-beta primer mix. TCRdb processed the 5' RACE reads anew with MiXCR; each CDR3 protein has one entry. The sample has around 940,000 distinct CDR3 sequences; roughly 50% are singletons. Whole-study results and caveats: Per-million-T-cell TCR beta diversity fell roughly linearly with age.

CDR3 length equals 11 residues. Trimming took 3 bases from V and 11 from J, leaving 11 bases between them. The germline gives CDR1 MNHEY, CDR2 SMNVEV (reference sequence). The chain recombines TRBV27 with TRBJ2-7; D is undetermined. Material for sequencing was blood. This sequence originates from an older woman in good health. The CDR3 bases are TGTGCCAGCAGTTTCGGAGTAAACGAGTACTTC. As protein: CASSFGVNEYF.